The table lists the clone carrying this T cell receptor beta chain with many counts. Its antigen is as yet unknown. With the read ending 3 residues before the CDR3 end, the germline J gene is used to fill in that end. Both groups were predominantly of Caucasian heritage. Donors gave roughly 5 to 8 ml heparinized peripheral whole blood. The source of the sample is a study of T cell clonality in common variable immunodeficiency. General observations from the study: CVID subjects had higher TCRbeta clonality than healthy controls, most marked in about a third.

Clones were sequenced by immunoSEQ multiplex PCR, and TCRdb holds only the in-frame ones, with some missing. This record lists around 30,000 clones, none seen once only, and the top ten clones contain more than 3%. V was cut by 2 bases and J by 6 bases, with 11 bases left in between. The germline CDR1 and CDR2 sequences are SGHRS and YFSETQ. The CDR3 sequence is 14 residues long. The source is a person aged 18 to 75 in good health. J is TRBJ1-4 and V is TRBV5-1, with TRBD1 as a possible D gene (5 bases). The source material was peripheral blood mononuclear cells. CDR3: CASSFQGGDEKLFF. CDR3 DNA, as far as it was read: TGCGCCAGCAGCTTCCAGGGAGGTGATGAAAAA.